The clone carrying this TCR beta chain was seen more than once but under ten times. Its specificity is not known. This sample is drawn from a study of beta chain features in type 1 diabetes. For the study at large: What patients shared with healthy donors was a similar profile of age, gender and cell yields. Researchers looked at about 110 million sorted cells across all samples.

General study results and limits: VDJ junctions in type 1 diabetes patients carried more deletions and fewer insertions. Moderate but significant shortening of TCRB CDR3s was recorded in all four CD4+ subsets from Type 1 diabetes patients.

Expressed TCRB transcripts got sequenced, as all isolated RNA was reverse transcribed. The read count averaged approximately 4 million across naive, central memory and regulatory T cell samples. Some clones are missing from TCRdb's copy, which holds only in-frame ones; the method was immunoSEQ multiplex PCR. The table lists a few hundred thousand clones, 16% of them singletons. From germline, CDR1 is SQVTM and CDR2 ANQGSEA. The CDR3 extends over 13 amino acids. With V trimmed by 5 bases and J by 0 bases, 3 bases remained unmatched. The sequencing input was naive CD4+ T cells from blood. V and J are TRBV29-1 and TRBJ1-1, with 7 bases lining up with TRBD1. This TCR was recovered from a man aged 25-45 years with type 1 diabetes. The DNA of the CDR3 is TGCAGCGTTACAGGGGATCTGAACACTGAAGCTTTCTTT. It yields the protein CSVTGDLNTEAFF.